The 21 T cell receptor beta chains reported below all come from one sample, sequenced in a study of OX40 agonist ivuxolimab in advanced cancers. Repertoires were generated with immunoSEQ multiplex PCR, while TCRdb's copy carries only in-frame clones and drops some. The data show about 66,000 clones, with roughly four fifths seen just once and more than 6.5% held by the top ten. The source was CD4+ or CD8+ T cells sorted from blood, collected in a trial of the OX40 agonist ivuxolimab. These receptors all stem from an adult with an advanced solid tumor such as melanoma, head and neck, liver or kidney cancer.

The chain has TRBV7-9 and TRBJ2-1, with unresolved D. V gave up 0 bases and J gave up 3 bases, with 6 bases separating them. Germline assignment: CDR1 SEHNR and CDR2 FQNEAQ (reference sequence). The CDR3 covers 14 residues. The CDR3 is CASSLAGGYNEQFF. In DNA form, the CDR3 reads TGTGCCAGCAGCTTAGCCGGCGGCTACAATGAGCAGTTCTTC. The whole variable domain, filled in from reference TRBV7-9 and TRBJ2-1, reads DTGVSQNPRHKITKRGQNVTFRCDPISEHNRLYWYRQTLGQGPEFLTYFQNEAQLEKSRLLSDRFSAERPKGSFSTLEIQRTEQGDSAMYLCASSLAGGYNEQFFGPGTRLTVL.

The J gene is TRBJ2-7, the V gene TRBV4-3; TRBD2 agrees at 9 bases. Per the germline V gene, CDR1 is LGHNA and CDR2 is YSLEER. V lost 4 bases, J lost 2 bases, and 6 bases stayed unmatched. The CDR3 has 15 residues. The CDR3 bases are TGCGCCAGCAGCCCAACTAGCGGGCTTACCTACGAGCAGTACTTC. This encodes CASSPTSGLTYEQYF.

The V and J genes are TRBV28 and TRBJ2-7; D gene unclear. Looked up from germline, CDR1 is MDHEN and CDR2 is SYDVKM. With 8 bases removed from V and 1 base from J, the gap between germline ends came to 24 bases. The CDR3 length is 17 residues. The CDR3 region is CASRTTRARPFSYEQYF. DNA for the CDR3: TGTGCCAGCCGTACCACACGGGCTAGGCCGTTTTCCTACGAGCAGTACTTC.

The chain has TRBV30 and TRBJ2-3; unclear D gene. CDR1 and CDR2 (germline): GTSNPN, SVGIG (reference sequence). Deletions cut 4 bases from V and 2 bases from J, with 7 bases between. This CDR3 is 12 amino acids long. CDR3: CAWTRHTDTQYF. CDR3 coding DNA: TGTGCCTGGACTAGACACACAGATACGCAGTATTTT.

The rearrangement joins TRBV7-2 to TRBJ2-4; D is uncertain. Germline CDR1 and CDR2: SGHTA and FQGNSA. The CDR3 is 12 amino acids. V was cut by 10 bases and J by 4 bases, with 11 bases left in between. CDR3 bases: TGTGCCACCGCGGCAGTTAAAAACATTCAGTACTTC. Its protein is CATAAVKNIQYF.

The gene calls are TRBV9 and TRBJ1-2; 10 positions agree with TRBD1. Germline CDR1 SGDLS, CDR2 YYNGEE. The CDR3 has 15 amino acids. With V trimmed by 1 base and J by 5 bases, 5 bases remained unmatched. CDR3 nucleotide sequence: TGTGCCAGCAGCGTACCGGGACAGGGGAATTATGGCTACACCTTC. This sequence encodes CASSVPGQGNYGYTF. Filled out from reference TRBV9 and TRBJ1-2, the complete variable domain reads DSGVTQTPKHLITATGQRVTLRCSPRSGDLSVYWYQQSLDQGLQFLIQYYNGEERAKGNILERFSAQQFPDLHSELNLSSLELGDSALYFCASSVPGQGNYGYTFGSGTRLTVV.

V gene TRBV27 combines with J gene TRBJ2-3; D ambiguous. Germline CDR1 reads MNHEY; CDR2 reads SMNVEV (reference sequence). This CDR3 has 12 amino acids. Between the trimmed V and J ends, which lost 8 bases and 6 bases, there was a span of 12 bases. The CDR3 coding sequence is TGTGCCAGCCGAACCTCTTCGGATACGCAGTATTTT. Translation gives CASRTSSDTQYF.

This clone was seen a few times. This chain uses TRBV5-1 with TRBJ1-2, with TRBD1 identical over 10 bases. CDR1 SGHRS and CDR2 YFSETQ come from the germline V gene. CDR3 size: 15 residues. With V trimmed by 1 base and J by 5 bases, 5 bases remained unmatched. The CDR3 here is CASSLNTDRGYGYTF. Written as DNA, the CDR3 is TGCGCCAGCAGCTTGAATACGGACAGGGGGTATGGCTACACCTTC.

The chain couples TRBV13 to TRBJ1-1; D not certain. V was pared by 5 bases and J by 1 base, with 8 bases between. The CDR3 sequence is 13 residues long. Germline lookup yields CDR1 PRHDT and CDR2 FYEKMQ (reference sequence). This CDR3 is CASSLNTNTEAFF. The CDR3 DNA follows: TGTGCCAGCAGCCTAAACACGAACACTGAAGCTTTCTTT.

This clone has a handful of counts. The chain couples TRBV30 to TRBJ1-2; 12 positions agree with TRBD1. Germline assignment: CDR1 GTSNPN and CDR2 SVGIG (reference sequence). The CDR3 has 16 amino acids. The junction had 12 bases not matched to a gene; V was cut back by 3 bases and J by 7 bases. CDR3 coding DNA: TGTGCCTGGAGCGCCAAACCGGGACAGGGGGCGGGTGGCTACACCTTC. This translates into CAWSAKPGQGAGGYTF. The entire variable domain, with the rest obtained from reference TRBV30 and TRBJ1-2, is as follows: SQTIHQWPATLVQPVGSPLSLECTVEGTSNPNLYWYRQAAGRGLQLLFYSVGIGQISSEVPQNLSASRPQDRQFILSSKKLLLSDSGFYLCAWSAKPGQGAGGYTFGSGTRLTVV.

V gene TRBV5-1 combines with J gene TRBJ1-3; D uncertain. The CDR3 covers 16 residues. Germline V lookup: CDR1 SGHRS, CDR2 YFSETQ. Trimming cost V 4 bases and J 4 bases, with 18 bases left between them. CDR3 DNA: TGCGCCAGCAGCCCCGAACCGGTCGCGGGAGGAAACACCATATATTTT. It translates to CASSPEPVAGGNTIYF.

This chain's CDR3 is CASSWTASGDYGYTF. CDR3 DNA sequence: TGTGCCAGCAGCTGGACAGCGAGTGGTGATTATGGCTACACCTTC. The chain couples TRBV6-6 to TRBJ1-2; possible D gene TRBD1, 6 bases. Germline V gene sequence: CDR1 MNHNY, CDR2 SVGAGI (reference sequence). There are 15 residues in the CDR3. Trimming stripped 6 bases from V and 5 bases from J, with 19 bases between.

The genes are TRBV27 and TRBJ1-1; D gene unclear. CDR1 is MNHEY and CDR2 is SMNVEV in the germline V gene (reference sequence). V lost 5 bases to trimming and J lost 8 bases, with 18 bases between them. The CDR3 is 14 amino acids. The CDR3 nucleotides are TGTGCCAGCAGTAATACGGCTTGGCTGAGGGAAGCTTTCTTT. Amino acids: CASSNTAWLREAFF.

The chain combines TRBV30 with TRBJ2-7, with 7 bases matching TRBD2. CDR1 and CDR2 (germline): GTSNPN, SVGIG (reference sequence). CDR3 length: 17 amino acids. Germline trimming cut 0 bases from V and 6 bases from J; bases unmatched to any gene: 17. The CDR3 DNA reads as TGTGCCTGGAGTGTACTAAGGGCTAGCGGAGGGAGGCGCGAGCAGTACTTC. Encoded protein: CAWSVLRASGGRREQYF.

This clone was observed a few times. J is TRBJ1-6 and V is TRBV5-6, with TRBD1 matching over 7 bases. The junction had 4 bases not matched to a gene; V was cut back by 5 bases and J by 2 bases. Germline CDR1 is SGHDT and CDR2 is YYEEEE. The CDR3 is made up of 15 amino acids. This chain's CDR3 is CASSRQGAYNSPLHF. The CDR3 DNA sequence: TGTGCCAGCAGTCGTCAGGGGGCCTATAATTCACCCCTCCACTTT.

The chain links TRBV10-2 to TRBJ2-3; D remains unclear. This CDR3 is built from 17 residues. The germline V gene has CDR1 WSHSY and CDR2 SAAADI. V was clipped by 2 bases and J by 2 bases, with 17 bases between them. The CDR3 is CASSEIWQAEVTDTQYF. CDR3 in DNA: TGCGCCAGCAGTGAGATTTGGCAGGCTGAGGTCACAGATACGCAGTATTTT.

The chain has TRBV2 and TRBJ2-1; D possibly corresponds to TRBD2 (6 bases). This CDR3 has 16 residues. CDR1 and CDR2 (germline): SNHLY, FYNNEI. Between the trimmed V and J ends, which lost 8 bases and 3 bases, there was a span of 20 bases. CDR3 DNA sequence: TGTGCCAGCCTCAAGAGGGCGGGGATGGGCTACAATGAGCAGTTCTTC. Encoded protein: CASLKRAGMGYNEQFF.

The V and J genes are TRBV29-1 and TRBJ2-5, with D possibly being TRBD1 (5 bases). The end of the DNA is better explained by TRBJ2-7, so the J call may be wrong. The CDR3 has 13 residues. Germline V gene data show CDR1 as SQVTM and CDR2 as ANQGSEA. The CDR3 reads CSAAKQASYEQYF. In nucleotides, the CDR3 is TGCAGCGCCGCGAAACAGGCCTCCTACGAGCAGTACTTC.

CDR3 DNA sequence: TGTGCCAGCAGTTTACCCGGGACTAGCTCGGAGGAGACCCAGTACTTC. This codes for CASSLPGTSSEETQYF. This chain uses TRBV27 with TRBJ2-5; 9 nucleotides match TRBD2. The germline gives CDR1 MNHEY, CDR2 SMNVEV (reference sequence). The CDR3 spans 16 residues. V was pared by 2 bases and J by 5 bases, with 9 bases of the junction left unmatched.

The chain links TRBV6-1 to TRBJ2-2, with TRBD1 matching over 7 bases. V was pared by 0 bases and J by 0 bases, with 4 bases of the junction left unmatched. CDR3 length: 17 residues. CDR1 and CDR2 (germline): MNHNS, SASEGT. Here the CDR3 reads CASSEALQGANTGELFF. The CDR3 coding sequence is TGTGCCAGCAGTGAAGCGCTTCAGGGGGCGAACACCGGGGAGCTGTTTTTT.

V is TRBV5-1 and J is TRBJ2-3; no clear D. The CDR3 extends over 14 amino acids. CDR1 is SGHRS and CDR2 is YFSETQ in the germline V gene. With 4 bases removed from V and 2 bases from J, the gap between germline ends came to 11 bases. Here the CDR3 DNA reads TGCGCCAGCAGCCGAACAATTAACACAGATACGCAGTATTTT. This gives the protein CASSRTINTDTQYF.